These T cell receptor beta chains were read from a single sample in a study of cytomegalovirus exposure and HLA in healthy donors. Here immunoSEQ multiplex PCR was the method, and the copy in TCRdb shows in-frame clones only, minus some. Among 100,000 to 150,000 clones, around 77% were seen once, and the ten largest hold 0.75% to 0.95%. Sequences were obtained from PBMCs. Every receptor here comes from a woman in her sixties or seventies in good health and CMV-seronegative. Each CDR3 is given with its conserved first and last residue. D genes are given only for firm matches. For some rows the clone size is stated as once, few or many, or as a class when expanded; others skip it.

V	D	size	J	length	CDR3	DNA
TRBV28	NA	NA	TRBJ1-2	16	CASQKGRGLVDYGYTF	TGTGCCAGTCAAAAGGGGAGGGGACTAGTAGACTATGGCTACACCTTC
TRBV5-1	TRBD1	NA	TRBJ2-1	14	CASSPGQVYNEQFF	TGCGCCAGCAGCCCGGGACAGGTTTACAATGAGCAGTTCTTC
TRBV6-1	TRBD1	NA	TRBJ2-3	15	CASSTGGLGTDTQYF	TGTGCCAGCAGTACAGGGGGCTTGGGCACAGATACGCAGTATTTT
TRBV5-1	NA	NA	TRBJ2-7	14	CASSETSASYEQYF	TGCGCCAGCAGCGAAACTAGTGCGTCCTACGAGCAGTACTTC
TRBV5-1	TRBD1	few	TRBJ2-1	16	CASSLDDRGTHNEQFF	TGCGCCAGCAGCTTGGATGACAGGGGGACTCACAATGAGCAGTTCTTC
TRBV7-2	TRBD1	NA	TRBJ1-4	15	CASSPWDRQNEKLFF	TGTGCCAGCAGCCCCTGGGACAGGCAAAATGAAAAACTGTTTTTT
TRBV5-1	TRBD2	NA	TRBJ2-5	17	CASSLGLADSIQETQYF	TGCGCCAGCAGCCTGGGACTAGCGGATTCAATCCAAGAGACCCAGTACTTC
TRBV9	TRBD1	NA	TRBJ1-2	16	CASSGTGGLLLNGYTF	TGTGCCAGCAGCGGGACAGGGGGACTACTCTTAAATGGCTACACCTTC
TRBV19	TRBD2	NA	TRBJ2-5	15	CATRLGGGRSETQYF	TGTGCCACCCGCCTTGGCGGGGGGAGGTCAGAGACCCAGTACTTC
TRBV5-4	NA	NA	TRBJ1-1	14	CASSLVPSNTEAFF	TGTGCCAGCAGCTTGGTTCCCAGTAACACTGAAGCTTTCTTT
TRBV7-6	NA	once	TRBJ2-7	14	CASSLGPRSYEQYF	TGTGCCAGCAGCTTAGGTCCCAGGTCCTACGAGCAGTACTTC
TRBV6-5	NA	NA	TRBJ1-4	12	CASGRANEKLFF	TGTGCCAGCGGCAGGGCTAATGAAAAACTGTTTTTT
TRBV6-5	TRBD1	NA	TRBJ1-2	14	CASRLRTGGDGYTF	TGTGCCAGCAGACTTAGGACAGGGGGCGATGGCTACACCTTC
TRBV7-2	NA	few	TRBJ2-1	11	CASSLALEQFF	TGTGCCAGCAGCTTAGCCTTGGAGCAGTTCTTC
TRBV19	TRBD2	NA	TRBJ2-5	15	CASRLAGGFGETQYF	TGTGCCAGTAGACTAGCGGGGGGTTTTGGAGAGACCCAGTACTTC
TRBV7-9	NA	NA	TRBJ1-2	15	CASSFVPPRGSPVTF	TGTGCCAGCAGCTTCGTTCCCCCCCGGGGGAGCCCAGTTACCTTC
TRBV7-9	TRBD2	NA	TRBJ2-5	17	CASSPGTRGIEEETQYF	TGTGCCAGCAGTCCCGGGACTAGGGGGATCGAGGAAGAGACCCAGTACTTC
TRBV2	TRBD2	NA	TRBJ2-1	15	CASFTSGGASSEQFF	TGTGCCAGCTTCACTAGCGGGGGGGCCTCCAGTGAGCAGTTCTTC
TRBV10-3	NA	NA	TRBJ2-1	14	CAISGLSSYNEQFF	TGTGCCATCAGCGGACTCTCCTCCTACAATGAGCAGTTCTTC
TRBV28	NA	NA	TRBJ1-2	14	CASSSGSGNYGYTF	TGTGCCAGCAGTTCGGGATCGGGGAACTATGGCTACACCTTC
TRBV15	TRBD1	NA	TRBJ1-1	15	CATSSRDRGLAEAFF	TGTGCCACCAGCTCCCGGGACAGGGGGCTAGCTGAAGCTTTCTTT
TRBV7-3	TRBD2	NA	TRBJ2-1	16	CASSLGVGGRGNEQFF	TGTGCCAGCAGCTTAGGAGTCGGCGGGAGGGGCAATGAGCAGTTCTTC
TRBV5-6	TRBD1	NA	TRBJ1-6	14	CASSSGQGNSPLHF	TGTGCCAGCAGCTCGGGACAGGGTAATTCACCCCTCCACTTT
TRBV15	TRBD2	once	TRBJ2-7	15	CATSEGLAGPYEQYF	TGTGCCACCAGCGAGGGACTAGCGGGGCCCTACGAGCAGTACTTC
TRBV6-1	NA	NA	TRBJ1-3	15	CASSGRQVSGNTIYF	TGTGCCAGCAGTGGAAGGCAGGTCTCTGGAAACACCATATATTTT
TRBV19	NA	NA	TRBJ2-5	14	CASSPGQYQETQYF	TGTGCCAGTAGTCCAGGACAGTACCAAGAGACCCAGTACTTC
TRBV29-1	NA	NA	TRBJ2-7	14	CSVEGTETSYEQYF	TGCAGCGTTGAAGGGACAGAAACATCCTACGAGCAGTACTTC
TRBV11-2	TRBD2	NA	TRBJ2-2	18	CASSLGFRTLADSGELFF	TGTGCCAGCAGCTTAGGTTTTCGGACTCTAGCGGACTCCGGGGAGCTGTTTTTT
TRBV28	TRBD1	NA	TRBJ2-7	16	CASSSIPDRWGYEQYF	TGTGCCAGCAGTTCAATTCCGGACAGGTGGGGTTACGAGCAGTACTTC
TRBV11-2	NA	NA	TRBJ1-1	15	CASSLAAGRNTEAFF	TGTGCCAGCAGCTTAGCCGCAGGGCGGAACACTGAAGCTTTCTTT
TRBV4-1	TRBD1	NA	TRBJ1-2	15	CASSRAGQYNYGYTF	TGCGCCAGCAGCCGCGCGGGACAGTATAACTATGGCTACACCTTC
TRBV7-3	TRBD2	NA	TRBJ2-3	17	CASSTGLAGSYTDTQYF	TGTGCCAGCAGCACCGGACTAGCGGGTTCTTACACAGATACGCAGTATTTT
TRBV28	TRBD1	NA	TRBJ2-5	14	CASRMTGVGETQYF	TGTGCCAGCAGAATGACAGGGGTAGGGGAGACCCAGTACTTC
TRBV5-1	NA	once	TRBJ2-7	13	CASSLREPYEQYF	TGCGCCAGCAGCTTGCGGGAGCCCTACGAGCAGTACTTC
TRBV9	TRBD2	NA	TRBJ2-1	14	CASSRLAGGGEQFF	TGTGCCAGCAGCAGACTAGCGGGAGGCGGTGAGCAGTTCTTC
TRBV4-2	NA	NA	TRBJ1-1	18	CASSPRQIIGPDGTEAFF	TGTGCCAGCAGCCCCCGACAGATTATAGGACCAGACGGCACTGAAGCTTTCTTT
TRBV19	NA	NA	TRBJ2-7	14	CASSGGIPKSEQYF	TGTGCCAGTAGCGGGGGAATACCTAAAAGCGAGCAGTACTTC
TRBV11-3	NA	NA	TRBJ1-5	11	CPKQSNQPQHF	TGTCCTAAACAGAGCAATCAGCCCCAGCATTTT
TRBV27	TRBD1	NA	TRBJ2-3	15	CASSNDRGPGDTQYF	TGTGCCAGCAGTAATGACAGGGGACCAGGGGATACGCAGTATTTT
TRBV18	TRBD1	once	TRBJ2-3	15	CASSANRGRTDTQYF	TGTGCCAGCTCAGCAAACAGGGGGCGCACAGATACGCAGTATTTT
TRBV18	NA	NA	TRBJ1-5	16	CASSPSSGNSNQPQHF	TGTGCCAGCTCACCATCTTCAGGGAATAGCAATCAGCCCCAGCATTTT
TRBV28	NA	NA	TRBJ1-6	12	CASSLGGSSLHF	TGTGCCAGCAGTTTGGGGGGGTCGTCCCTCCACTTT
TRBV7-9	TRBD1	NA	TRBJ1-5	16	CASSLARTGYNQPQHF	TGTGCCAGCAGCTTAGCGAGGACAGGCTACAATCAGCCCCAGCATTTT
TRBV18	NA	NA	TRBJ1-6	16	CASSPVGSSYNSPLHF	TGTGCCAGCTCACCCGTGGGGAGCTCCTATAATTCACCCCTCCACTTT
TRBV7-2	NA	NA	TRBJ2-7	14	CASSLAPLSYEQYF	TGTGCCAGCAGCTTAGCCCCCTTGTCCTACGAGCAGTACTTC